The rows below give T cell receptor beta chains drawn from one sample of a study of blood T cell repertoires in COVID-19. Generated by immunoSEQ multiplex PCR, the TCRdb table keeps only in-frame clones and is missing some. The sample includes about 280,000 clones, approximately 88% of them seen just once. The sample taken for sequencing was peripheral blood. These TCRs come from a man between 18 and 35 years old with active or convalescent COVID-19. Each CDR3 is given with its conserved first and last residue. A D gene is named only where the DNA matches it firmly. Only some rows state a clone size, as once, few, many or a class for expanded clones.

clone size: -
V gene: TRBV19
D gene: TRBD1
J gene: TRBJ1-5
CDR3 protein: CASGYRDRANQPQHF
CDR3 DNA: TGTGCCAGTGGATATAGGGACAGGGCCAATCAGCCCCAGCATTTT

clone size: -
V gene: TRBV28
D gene: TRBD2
J gene: TRBJ2-3
CDR3 protein: CASTSGGKHEYF
CDR3 DNA: TGTGCCAGCACTAGCGGGGGGAAACATGAGTATTTT

clone size: -
V gene: TRBV5-1
D gene: -
J gene: TRBJ1-1
CDR3 protein: CASSHRGNTEAFF
CDR3 DNA: TGCGCCAGCAGTCATAGGGGAAACACTGAAGCTTTCTTT

clone size: -
V gene: TRBV4-1
D gene: -
J gene: TRBJ1-5
CDR3 protein: CASSPGSGSNQPQHF
CDR3 DNA: TGCGCCAGCAGCCCTGGATCAGGGTCCAATCAGCCCCAGCATTTT

clone size: once
V gene: TRBV29-1
D gene: -
J gene: TRBJ2-1
CDR3 protein: CSAARGRYNEQFF
CDR3 DNA: TGCAGCGCCGCACGGGGGAGATACAATGAGCAGTTCTTC

clone size: -
V gene: TRBV7-2
D gene: TRBD1
J gene: TRBJ2-1
CDR3 protein: CASSWTGYNEQFF
CDR3 DNA: TGTGCCAGCAGCTGGACAGGGTACAATGAGCAGTTCTTC

clone size: -
V gene: TRBV7-6
D gene: -
J gene: TRBJ1-4
CDR3 protein: CASSLAVSGPNEKLFF
CDR3 DNA: TGTGCCAGCAGCTTAGCGGTTTCAGGGCCCAATGAAAAACTGTTTTTT

clone size: -
V gene: TRBV19
D gene: -
J gene: TRBJ1-3
CDR3 protein: CASSTDIEGTIYF
CDR3 DNA: TGTGCCAGTAGCACGGACATCGAAGGCACCATATATTTT

clone size: -
V gene: TRBV5-1
D gene: TRBD1
J gene: TRBJ1-2
CDR3 protein: CASSLGGTGIPNYGYTF
CDR3 DNA: TGCGCCAGCAGCTTGGGCGGGACAGGGATACCTAACTATGGCTACACCTTC

clone size: -
V gene: TRBV10-3
D gene: -
J gene: TRBJ2-7
CDR3 protein: CAISESPRFGEQYF
CDR3 DNA: TGTGCCATCAGTGAGTCACCAAGATTCGGGGAGCAGTACTTC

clone size: -
V gene: TRBV5-1
D gene: -
J gene: TRBJ2-7
CDR3 protein: CASSRDPSGEQYF
CDR3 DNA: TGCGCCAGCAGTCGAGACCCCTCGGGGGAGCAGTACTTC

clone size: -
V gene: TRBV27
D gene: -
J gene: TRBJ2-1
CDR3 protein: CASTNGGLYNEQFF
CDR3 DNA: TGTGCCAGCACAAACGGGGGGCTCTACAATGAGCAGTTCTTC

clone size: -
V gene: TRBV19
D gene: -
J gene: TRBJ1-1
CDR3 protein: CASLDGGTEAFF
CDR3 DNA: TGTGCCAGTCTAGACGGTGGGACTGAAGCTTTCTTT

clone size: -
V gene: TRBV4-2
D gene: TRBD1
J gene: TRBJ1-2
CDR3 protein: CASSHNTDRAQLGYTF
CDR3 DNA: TGTGCCAGCAGCCATAATACGGACAGGGCCCAATTGGGCTACACCTTC

clone size: once
V gene: TRBV7-2
D gene: TRBD1
J gene: TRBJ2-7
CDR3 protein: CASSLVQRTGLSEQYF
CDR3 DNA: TGTGCCAGCAGCTTAGTTCAACGGACAGGGCTTAGCGAGCAGTACTTC

clone size: -
V gene: TRBV3-1/TRBV3-2
D gene: TRBD1
J gene: TRBJ1-2
CDR3 protein: CASSLGSTGAYGYTF
CDR3 DNA: TGTGCCAGCAGCCTTGGGTCCACAGGGGCCTATGGCTACACCTTC

clone size: -
V gene: TRBV24-1
D gene: TRBD1
J gene: TRBJ2-1
CDR3 protein: CATSDPPGQGYNEQFF
CDR3 DNA: TGTGCCACCAGTGATCCTCCGGGACAGGGCTACAATGAGCAGTTCTTC

clone size: -
V gene: TRBV11-3
D gene: TRBD2
J gene: TRBJ2-3
CDR3 protein: CASSLVSGGPDTQYF
CDR3 DNA: TGTGCCAGCAGCTTAGTGAGCGGGGGCCCAGATACGCAGTATTTT

clone size: once
V gene: TRBV3-1/TRBV3-2
D gene: -
J gene: TRBJ1-5
CDR3 protein: CASSQGQYSNQPQHF
CDR3 DNA: TGTGCCAGCAGCCAAGGACAGTATAGCAATCAGCCCCAGCATTTT

clone size: -
V gene: TRBV7-9
D gene: TRBD1
J gene: TRBJ1-2
CDR3 protein: CASSAGTANYGYTF
CDR3 DNA: TGTGCCAGCAGCGCCGGGACAGCTAACTATGGCTACACCTTC

clone size: -
V gene: TRBV11-2
D gene: -
J gene: TRBJ1-4
CDR3 protein: CASSLLRGEKLFF
CDR3 DNA: TGTGCCAGCAGCCTGTTACGGGGGGAAAAACTGTTTTTT

clone size: -
V gene: TRBV5-1
D gene: -
J gene: TRBJ1-3
CDR3 protein: CASSLGANSGNTIYF
CDR3 DNA: TGCGCCAGCAGCTTGGGGGCGAACTCTGGAAACACCATATATTTT

clone size: once
V gene: TRBV5-1
D gene: -
J gene: TRBJ1-2
CDR3 protein: CASRQDYGYTF
CDR3 DNA: TGCGCCAGCAGACAGGACTATGGCTACACCTTC

clone size: -
V gene: TRBV20-1
D gene: -
J gene: TRBJ1-2
CDR3 protein: CSASDLGASGDRWVDGYTF
CDR3 DNA: TGCAGTGCTAGTGACCTAGGGGCGTCAGGCGACCGGTGGGTCGATGGCTACACCTTC

clone size: -
V gene: TRBV10-3
D gene: -
J gene: TRBJ1-6
CDR3 protein: CAISTSINSPLHF
CDR3 DNA: TGTGCCATCAGCACCAGTATTAATTCACCCCTCCACTTT

clone size: -
V gene: TRBV3-1/TRBV3-2
D gene: TRBD1
J gene: TRBJ2-6
CDR3 protein: CASSYWVPGQGLSGANVLTF
CDR3 DNA: TGTGCCAGCAGCTATTGGGTCCCGGGACAGGGCCTCTCTGGGGCCAACGTCCTGACTTTC

clone size: -
V gene: TRBV6-5
D gene: TRBD2
J gene: TRBJ2-5
CDR3 protein: CASSTSGGEETQYF
CDR3 DNA: TGTGCCAGCTCGACTAGCGGGGGGGAAGAGACCCAGTACTTC

clone size: -
V gene: TRBV12-3/TRBV12-4
D gene: -
J gene: TRBJ2-3
CDR3 protein: CASSLGSGDTQYF
CDR3 DNA: TGTGCCAGCAGTTTAGGGTCAGGGGATACGCAGTATTTT

clone size: -
V gene: TRBV27
D gene: TRBD2
J gene: TRBJ2-3
CDR3 protein: CASSLWAGTSGGTSTDTQYF
CDR3 DNA: TGTGCCAGCAGTTTATGGGCGGGGACTAGCGGGGGCACTAGCACAGATACGCAGTATTTT

clone size: -
V gene: TRBV23-1
D gene: -
J gene: TRBJ2-7
CDR3 protein: CASSPSRPPRQPYEQYF
CDR3 DNA: TGCGCCAGCAGTCCCTCTAGACCCCCGCGGCAACCCTACGAGCAGTACTTC

clone size: -
V gene: TRBV24-1
D gene: -
J gene: TRBJ1-1
CDR3 protein: CATSDLGTKEAFF
CDR3 DNA: TGTGCCACCAGTGATTTGGGGACAAAAGAAGCTTTCTTT

clone size: -
V gene: TRBV19
D gene: -
J gene: TRBJ2-1
CDR3 protein: CASSLYTYNEQFF
CDR3 DNA: TGTGCCAGTAGTTTATACACATACAATGAGCAGTTCTTC

clone size: -
V gene: TRBV19
D gene: -
J gene: TRBJ2-3
CDR3 protein: CASSIIGLDTQYF
CDR3 DNA: TGTGCCAGTAGCATTATTGGGCTAGATACGCAGTATTTT

clone size: few
V gene: TRBV19
D gene: -
J gene: TRBJ2-1
CDR3 protein: CASSRGTDNEQFF
CDR3 DNA: TGTGCCAGTAGTCGGGGGACAGACAATGAGCAGTTCTTC

clone size: -
V gene: TRBV21-1
D gene: -
J gene: TRBJ2-7
CDR3 protein: CASSKCVAVLSRIAFYEQYF
CDR3 DNA: TGTGCCAGCAGCAAATGTGTGGCAGTACTATCCCGGATAGCTTTCTACGAGCAGTACTTC

clone size: -
V gene: TRBV11-3
D gene: -
J gene: TRBJ2-2
CDR3 protein: CASSMTGPDTGELFF
CDR3 DNA: TGTGCCAGCAGCATGACAGGTCCCGACACCGGGGAGCTGTTTTTT

clone size: -
V gene: TRBV7-2
D gene: -
J gene: TRBJ2-5
CDR3 protein: CASSSAWGVRQETQYF
CDR3 DNA: TGTGCCAGCAGCTCCGCTTGGGGGGTAAGACAAGAGACCCAGTACTTC

clone size: once
V gene: TRBV2
D gene: -
J gene: TRBJ1-1
CDR3 protein: CASRGGRGTEAFF
CDR3 DNA: TGTGCCAGCAGAGGGGGTCGTGGCACTGAAGCTTTCTTT

clone size: -
V gene: TRBV4-1
D gene: -
J gene: TRBJ2-4
CDR3 protein: CASSSHQGSDIQYF
CDR3 DNA: TGCGCCAGCAGCTCTCATCAGGGGTCGGACATTCAGTACTTC

clone size: -
V gene: TRBV9
D gene: -
J gene: TRBJ1-1
CDR3 protein: CASSKSGGPGTEAFF
CDR3 DNA: TGTGCCAGCAGTAAATCGGGAGGACCGGGCACTGAAGCTTTCTTT

clone size: -
V gene: TRBV27
D gene: -
J gene: TRBJ2-1
CDR3 protein: CASQKQESYNEQFF
CDR3 DNA: TGTGCCAGCCAAAAACAGGAATCCTACAATGAGCAGTTCTTC

clone size: -
V gene: TRBV9
D gene: -
J gene: TRBJ2-1
CDR3 protein: CASSVVGDEQFF
CDR3 DNA: TGTGCCAGCAGCGTAGTAGGGGATGAGCAGTTCTTC

clone size: -
V gene: TRBV7-2
D gene: -
J gene: TRBJ1-4
CDR3 protein: CASSLESQVIEKLFF
CDR3 DNA: TGTGCCAGCAGCTTAGAGTCACAGGTCATTGAAAAACTGTTTTTT

clone size: -
V gene: TRBV10-1
D gene: TRBD2
J gene: TRBJ2-7
CDR3 protein: CASSEFRSGNAYEQYF
CDR3 DNA: TGCGCCAGCAGTGAGTTTAGGAGCGGGAATGCCTACGAGCAGTACTTC

clone size: -
V gene: TRBV18
D gene: TRBD1
J gene: TRBJ2-2
CDR3 protein: CASSSRTGDTGELFF
CDR3 DNA: TGTGCCAGCTCATCTAGGACAGGGGACACCGGGGAGCTGTTTTTT

clone size: -
V gene: TRBV3-1/TRBV3-2
D gene: -
J gene: TRBJ1-2
CDR3 protein: CASSQDPRAPCYTF
CDR3 DNA: TGTGCCAGCAGCCAAGATCCCAGGGCTCCATGCTACACCTTC

clone size: -
V gene: TRBV21-1
D gene: -
J gene: TRBJ2-2
CDR3 protein: CASSLVYRGNTGELFF
CDR3 DNA: TGTGCCAGCAGCCTAGTGTACAGGGGAAACACCGGGGAGCTGTTTTTT